Listed below are T cell receptor beta chains from one sample, sequenced in a study of blood T cells in healthy people across ages. One entry per CDR3 protein, called by TCRdb with MiXCR from the 5' RACE reads. The sample lists approximately 790,000 distinct CDR3 sequences, around 68% occurring once. The sample comprised blood. The receptor set was obtained from a man aged 25 to 40 in good health. Both conserved end residues are part of each CDR3. D genes are given only for firm matches. Size is omitted from some rows. Given values are once, few, many or a class for expanded clones.

abundance	v_gene	d_gene	j_gene	CDR3aa	CDR3nt
few	TRBV29-1	TRBD1	TRBJ2-7	CSVGQGAQYF	TGCAGCGTAGGACAGGGCGCGCAGTACTTC
once	TRBV30	.	TRBJ1-5	CAWSRSREGFYQPQHF	TGTGCCTGGAGTAGGAGCAGGGAGGGATTTTATCAGCCCCAGCATTTT
.	TRBV6-5	.	TRBJ1-6	CASTPTGTAYNSPLHF	TGTGCCAGCACCCCGACCGGGACTGCCTATAATTCACCCCTCCACTTT
.	TRBV6-2/TRBV6-3	TRBD2	TRBJ2-3	CASSTSWTSVGTDTQYF	TGTGCCAGCAGTACCTCCTGGACTAGCGTGGGCACAGATACGCAGTATTTT
few	TRBV4-2	.	TRBJ1-5	CASSQASGRGGNQPQHF	TGTGCCAGCAGCCAAGCGTCTGGGAGGGGAGGCAATCAGCCCCAGCATTTT
few	TRBV2	.	TRBJ2-7	CASKVPFGGYEQYF	TGTGCCAGCAAGGTCCCTTTCGGGGGCTACGAGCAGTACTTC
once	TRBV7-9	.	TRBJ2-1	CASSSPVGRSYNEQFF	TGTGCCAGCAGCTCCCCGGTTGGGAGATCCTACAATGAGCAGTTCTTC
few	TRBV4-2	.	TRBJ2-3	CASSQEAADDTQYF	TGTGCCAGCAGCCAAGAGGCTGCGGATGATACGCAGTATTTT
few	TRBV6-1	.	TRBJ2-3	CASTEAIPGPPSADTQYF	TGTGCCAGCACCGAAGCCATTCCGGGACCCCCGTCCGCAGATACGCAGTATTTT
.	TRBV28	.	TRBJ2-1	CASSSGGGGNEQFF	TGTGCCAGCAGTTCAGGGGGCGGGGGAAATGAGCAGTTCTTC
.	TRBV6-2/TRBV6-3	.	TRBJ2-1	CASSYFPGESQNEQFF	TGTGCCAGCAGTTACTTTCCAGGGGAGAGCCAAAATGAGCAGTTCTTC
.	TRBV20-1	.	TRBJ2-7	CSAPVGSRINHEQYF	TGCAGTGCTCCGGTAGGGTCTCGTATTAACCACGAGCAGTACTTC
.	TRBV10-3	.	TRBJ2-5	CAIRPGLNQETQYF	TGTGCCATCAGACCCGGACTAAACCAAGAGACCCAGTACTTC
once	TRBV5-5	TRBD2	TRBJ2-3	CASGPGGRGTPDTQYF	TGTGCCAGCGGACCGGGGGGGAGGGGGACTCCAGATACGCAGTATTTT
.	TRBV12-3/TRBV12-4	.	TRBJ1-5	CASKNGPLTHQPQHF	TGTGCCAGCAAGAATGGACCTCTAACTCATCAGCCCCAGCATTTT
.	TRBV6-6	TRBD2	TRBJ2-1	CASSRGTSGGAYEQFF	TGTGCCAGCAGTAGAGGGACTAGCGGGGGGGCCTATGAGCAGTTCTTC
.	TRBV20-1	.	TRBJ2-1	CSAATDGSYNEQFF	TGCAGTGCTGCTACGGACGGTTCCTACAATGAGCAGTTCTTC
.	TRBV5-1	TRBD2	TRBJ2-3	CASSLRLAELTDTQYF	TGCGCCAGCAGCCTCCGCCTAGCGGAGCTCACAGATACGCAGTATTTT
many	TRBV7-2	.	TRBJ2-7	CASSLQGQSYEQYF	TGTGCCAGCAGCTTACAAGGCCAGTCCTACGAGCAGTACTTC
few	TRBV12-3/TRBV12-4	.	TRBJ2-7	CASSSLGSEQYF	TGTGCCAGCAGTTCCCTAGGATCCGAGCAGTACTTC
few	TRBV20-1	TRBD2	TRBJ2-1	CSFEAGTNYNEQFF	TGCAGTTTCGAAGCGGGGACTAACTACAATGAGCAGTTCTTC
.	TRBV6-4	TRBD2	TRBJ2-7	CANPIAGGSSYEQYF	TGTGCCAACCCAATAGCGGGGGGTAGCTCCTACGAGCAGTACTTC
once	TRBV10-3	TRBD1	TRBJ1-2	CAIEGQGFYGYTF	TGTGCCATCGAAGGACAGGGATTCTATGGCTACACCTTC
.	TRBV28	.	TRBJ2-7	CASSPWGGRSSYEQYF	TGTGCCAGCAGCCCCTGGGGGGGCAGAAGCTCTTACGAGCAGTACTTC
.	TRBV7-2	.	TRBJ2-2	CASSFIIGTGELFF	TGTGCCAGCAGCTTTATTATCGGCACCGGGGAGCTGTTTTTT
few	TRBV2	TRBD1	TRBJ2-5	CASLFRIPGQGAGKTQYF	TGTGCCAGCCTTTTCAGAATCCCGGGACAGGGGGCGGGAAAGACCCAGTACTTC
.	TRBV15	TRBD1	TRBJ2-7	CATSIVSWGQGVIRSYEQYF	TGCGCCACCAGCATAGTTAGTTGGGGACAGGGGGTAATTCGCTCCTACGAGCAGTACTTC
.	TRBV7-7	.	TRBJ2-5	CASSSSGPKETQYF	TGTGCTAGCAGCTCCTCGGGGCCCAAGGAGACCCAGTACTTC
.	TRBV12-3/TRBV12-4	.	TRBJ2-7	CASSFDVLEQYF	TGTGCCAGCAGTTTCGACGTACTCGAGCAGTACTTC
few	TRBV7-8	TRBD2	TRBJ2-3	CASSPRGGSTDTQYF	TGTGCCAGCAGCCCCCGCGGGGGAAGCACAGATACGCAGTATTTT
.	TRBV4-3	TRBD2	TRBJ2-1	CASSQDPAGGLTSSYNEQFF	TGCGCCAGCAGCCAAGACCCAGCGGGGGGTCTGACGAGCTCCTACAATGAGCAGTTCTTC
.	TRBV5-1	.	TRBJ2-5	CASSLHRRGQETQYF	TGCGCCAGCAGCTTACATAGGCGGGGCCAAGAGACCCAGTACTTC
.	TRBV2	.	TRBJ1-2	CASRRDTDNYGYTF	TGTGCCAGCAGACGGGACACAGATAACTATGGCTACACCTTC
.	TRBV7-9	.	TRBJ1-1	CASSIQGNTEAFF	TGTGCCAGCAGCATACAGGGGAACACTGAAGCTTTCTTT
.	TRBV7-2	.	TRBJ2-1	CASSLASTAPNEQFF	TGTGCCAGCAGCTTAGCGTCGACGGCCCCCAATGAGCAGTTCTTC
.	TRBV28	TRBD1	TRBJ2-5	CASRKQGRETQYF	TGTGCCAGCAGGAAACAGGGGCGAGAGACCCAGTACTTC
.	TRBV5-5	.	TRBJ2-5	CASSLRRDQETQYF	TGTGCCAGCAGCTTGAGGCGAGATCAAGAGACCCAGTACTTC
.	TRBV6-2/TRBV6-3	.	TRBJ1-4	CASRRTDLGSEKLFF	TGTGCCAGCCGGCGGACGGACTTAGGGTCTGAAAAACTGTTTTTT
few	TRBV5-1	TRBD1	TRBJ2-2	CASSPDRSNTGELFF	TGCGCCAGCAGCCCGGACAGGTCGAACACCGGGGAGCTGTTTTTT
.	TRBV20-1	.	TRBJ1-2	CSAREESMDGYTF	TGCAGTGCTAGAGAGGAGAGTATGGATGGCTACACCTTC
few	TRBV7-2	.	TRBJ2-1	CASSLESGSYNEQFF	TGTGCCAGCAGCTTAGAATCCGGCTCCTACAATGAGCAGTTCTTC
few	TRBV5-1	.	TRBJ2-1	CASSLFGGLTREQFF	TGCGCCAGCAGCTTGTTCGGCGGCCTGACTAGAGAGCAGTTCTTC
few	TRBV28	.	TRBJ2-7	CASNLPGSAYEQYF	TGTGCCAGCAATCTCCCGGGGTCCGCCTACGAGCAGTACTTC
.	TRBV5-1	TRBD2	TRBJ2-5	CASSFYRSGDEQYF	TGCGCCAGCAGCTTCTACAGGAGCGGGGATGAGCAGTACTTC
few	TRBV6-6	TRBD2	TRBJ2-7	CASSDRDYSYEQYF	TGTGCCAGCAGTGACCGGGACTACTCCTACGAGCAGTACTTC
few	TRBV29-1	.	TRBJ2-5	CSVETSFGQYF	TGCAGCGTAGAAACTAGCTTCGGGCAGTACTTC
.	TRBV7-2	.	TRBJ1-2	CASSLPTAGGRANGYTF	TGTGCCAGCAGCTTACCGACGGCGGGAGGGAGGGCAAATGGCTACACCTTC
.	TRBV6-2/TRBV6-3	.	TRBJ2-7	CASSYDVKVEQYF	TGTGCCAGCAGTTACGACGTGAAGGTCGAGCAGTACTTC
.	TRBV6-6	TRBD1	TRBJ2-5	CASSYAPGDSQPTQYF	TGTGCCAGCAGTTACGCCCCCGGGGACAGCCAGCCGACCCAGTACTTC
few	TRBV6-5	TRBD2	TRBJ2-1	CASNPSGGLYNEQFF	TGTGCCAGCAATCCTAGCGGGGGACTATACAATGAGCAGTTCTTC